This paragraph reports one T cell receptor (beta chain). The repertoire was sequenced with immunoSEQ multiplex PCR; TCRdb's copy has only in-frame clones and lacks some. The sample has about 240,000 clones, roughly 83% seen once. This sample was taken from a study of blood T cell repertoires in COVID-19. The CDR3 has 16 residues. The V end lost 1 base, the J end lost 5 bases, and 17 bases lay between the germline ends. Germline V gives CDR1 MGHRA, CDR2 YSYEKL. What was sequenced was peripheral blood. J is TRBJ1-1 and V is TRBV4-1; D might be TRBD1 (6 bases). The receptor was derived from a woman over 75 with acute or convalescent COVID-19. CDR3 coding DNA: TGCGCCAGCAGCCAAGGGGAGTACAGGGAGGGGACTGAAGCTTTCTTT. Translation: CASSQGEYREGTEAFF.